The T cell receptor (beta chain) described here comes from a study of monozygotic twins with cystic fibrosis. Produced via immunoSEQ multiplex PCR; TCRdb's table is partial and in-frame only. The data show 30,000 to 35,000 clones, approximately 67% seen once. Concerning this clone itself: Its antigen is still unknown.

Study conclusions and caveats: Median Simpson clonality of approximately 0.0088 suggested naive T cells predominated. Shared CDR3 numbers were not associated with age, concordance or severity.

Sequencing was carried out using blood. The receptor's source is a girl aged 5-17 years with cystic fibrosis.

The CDR3 protein is CASSPNRGDNEQFF. CDR3 in DNA: TGTGCCAGCAGCCCTAACAGGGGGGACAATGAGCAGTTCTTC. The chain recombines TRBV11-2 with TRBJ2-1, with TRBD1 identical over 8 bases. With V trimmed by 5 bases and J by 5 bases, 5 bases remained unmatched. Per germline, CDR1 SGHAT and CDR2 FQNNGV. The CDR3 spans 14 residues. The full variable domain, its missing parts supplied by reference TRBV11-2 and TRBJ2-1, is EAGVAQSPRYKIIEKRQSVAFWCNPISGHATLYWYQQILGQGPKLLIQFQNNGVVDDSQLPKDRFSAERLKGVDSTLKIQPAKLEDSAVYLCASSPNRGDNEQFFGPGTRLTVL.